This record looks at one T cell receptor (beta chain) sequence and its context. As yet, its antigen is unknown. The source of the sample is a study of STAT5B mutations in CD4+ large granular lymphocyte leukemia. Notes on the study in general: Patient CD4-sorted repertoires looked more clonal than healthy CD4+ repertoires, even without putative leukemic clones.

Per the germline V gene, CDR1 is DFQATT and CDR2 is SNEGSKA (reference sequence). With 3 bases removed from V and 5 bases from J, the gap between germline ends came to 7 bases. The CDR3 is 11 amino acids. In the source study's methods: The detection floor for productive clonotype frequency was 2.59 x 10-5. Clones were sequenced by immunoSEQ multiplex PCR, and TCRdb holds only the in-frame ones, with some missing. The DNA was the basis for D and trimming; V, J and clone size are from that table. The sample carries under 40,000 clones, roughly two thirds recorded once. This chain joins TRBV20-1 and TRBJ2-5; D gene ambiguous. The clonotype comes from a human donor in good health. The sample was CD4+ T cells from blood buffy coats. The CDR3 spells CSASVLETQYF. The CDR3 bases are TGCAGTGCTAGCGTGCTGGAGACCCAGTACTTC.